Only one count was recorded for the clone carrying this TCR beta chain. The data stem from a study of blood T cell repertoires in COVID-19. Overall study: Spain, Italy and the United States supplied samples that represented acute and convalescent COVID-19. PBMCs, B-cell-depleted T cells, or T cells were the source of the cDNA or gDNA that made up the material.

The CDR3 is 16 amino acids. Germline CDR1 is GTSNPN and CDR2 is SVGIG (reference sequence). Trimming cost V 2 bases and J 5 bases; bases outside gene matches: 8. Some clones are missing from TCRdb's copy, which holds only in-frame ones; the method was immunoSEQ multiplex PCR. The sample holds fewer than 250,000 clones, 85% seen once. The chain has TRBV30 and TRBJ2-3, with 12 positions matching TRBD2. The source is a woman aged 55-69 years with active or convalescent COVID-19. The sequencing sample was made of peripheral blood. This chain's CDR3 is CAWSRPSGRAGDTQYF. CDR3 nucleotide sequence: TGTGCCTGGAGTCGCCCTAGCGGGAGGGCGGGAGATACGCAGTATTTT.